The TCR beta chain described here comes from a study of T cells in localized non-small cell lung cancer. Study conclusions and caveats: Among blood samples, higher T cell density accompanied longer overall survival.

As for this clone: No antigen is known for it.

Some clones are missing from TCRdb's copy, which holds only in-frame ones; the method was immunoSEQ multiplex PCR. The data show around 15,000 clones, with roughly 85% seen just once and 20% to 25% held by the top ten. The CDR3 spans 12 residues. The ends were cut back, 8 bases at V and 7 bases at J, with 11 bases in the middle. CDR1 is SGHAT, CDR2 FQNNGV, per germline. This sequence originates from a male donor older than 55 with stage I lung adenocarcinoma. J is TRBJ1-4 and V is TRBV11-2; D gene uncertain. This sample comprised peripheral blood, obtained before any cancer treatment. The CDR3 bases are TGTGCCAGCGGAGGCCTCGGTGAAAAACTGTTTTTT. Translated, it gives CASGGLGEKLFF.